These T cell receptor beta chains were read from a single sample in a study of T cell repertoires in cytomegalovirus infection. TCRdb processed the reads anew with MiXCR; each CDR3 protein has one entry. The table records some 800,000 distinct CDR3 sequences, approximately 30% of them present only once. These receptors are not linked to any known antigen. The input for sequencing was cultured CD8+ T cells from PBMCs, taken from culture after CMV antigen stimulation. These TCRs come from a human donor in good health (CMV status not recorded). Some clones in this sample may be carry-over from other donors' samples. Each CDR3 is given with its conserved first and last residue. For some rows the clone size is stated as once, few or many, or as a class when expanded; others skip it.

J gene,clone size,CDR3 length,V gene,CDR3 protein
TRBJ2-1,few,14,TRBV20-1,CSAQGDGNYNEQFF
TRBJ2-7,-,13,TRBV7-6,CASSLWPVYEQYF
TRBJ1-2,-,13,TRBV29-1,CSVEAGGDYGYTF
TRBJ2-7,-,13,TRBV12-3/TRBV12-4,CASSPRLGYEQYF
TRBJ2-3,few,16,TRBV10-3,CAINGLAGGTTDTQYF
TRBJ2-3,few,11,TRBV6-5,CASTQGDTQYF
TRBJ1-2,-,12,TRBV25-1,CASSESGVGYTF
TRBJ2-2,-,18,TRBV4-3,CASSQEFRDRGRAGELFF
TRBJ2-5,few,17,TRBV7-9,CASSHPPSGTEGETQYF
TRBJ2-3,few,15,TRBV14,CASSQGRLWTDTQYF
TRBJ2-7,many,16,TRBV7-6,CASSPRPGGFPYEQYF
TRBJ2-3,few,14,TRBV6-2/TRBV6-3,CASSYYQEAYTQYF
TRBJ1-2,many,14,TRBV7-9,CASRAYRGRGGYTF
TRBJ2-7,few,13,TRBV4-2,CASSQGGADEQYF
TRBJ1-1,-,17,TRBV15,CATSRDRRGTGWTEAFF